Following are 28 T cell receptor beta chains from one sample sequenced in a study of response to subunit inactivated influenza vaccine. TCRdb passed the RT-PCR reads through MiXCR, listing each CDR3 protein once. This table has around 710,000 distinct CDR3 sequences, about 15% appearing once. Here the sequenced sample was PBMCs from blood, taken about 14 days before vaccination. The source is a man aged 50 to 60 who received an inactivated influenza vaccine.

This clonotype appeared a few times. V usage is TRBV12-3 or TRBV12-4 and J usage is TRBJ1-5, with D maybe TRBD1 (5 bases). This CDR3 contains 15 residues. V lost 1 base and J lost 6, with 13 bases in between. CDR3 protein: CASSLEGRLAQPQHF. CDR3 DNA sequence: TGTGCCAGCAGTTTAGAGGGGAGGTTGGCTCAGCCCCAGCATTTT.

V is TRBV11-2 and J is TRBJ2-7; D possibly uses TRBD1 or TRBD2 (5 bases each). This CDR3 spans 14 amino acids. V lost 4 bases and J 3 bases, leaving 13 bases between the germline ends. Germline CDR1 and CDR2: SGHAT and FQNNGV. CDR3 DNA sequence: TGTGCCAGCAGCTGGGGACGGTTTTACTACGAGCAGTACTTC. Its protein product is CASSWGRFYYEQYF.

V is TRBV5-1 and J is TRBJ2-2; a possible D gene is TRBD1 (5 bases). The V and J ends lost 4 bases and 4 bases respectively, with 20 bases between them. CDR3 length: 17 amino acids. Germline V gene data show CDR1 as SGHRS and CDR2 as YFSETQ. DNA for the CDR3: TGCGCCAGCAGCCCAGACCCCGGTGGGGCGTCCACCGGGGAGCTGTTTTTT. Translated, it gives CASSPDPGGASTGELFF.

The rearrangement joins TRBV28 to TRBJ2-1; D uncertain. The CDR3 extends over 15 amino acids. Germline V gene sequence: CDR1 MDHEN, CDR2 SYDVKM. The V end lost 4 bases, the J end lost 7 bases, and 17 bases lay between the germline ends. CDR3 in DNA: TGTGCCAGCAGTTCCACGGATAAGCTTTTTAATGAGCAGTTCTTC. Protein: CASSSTDKLFNEQFF.

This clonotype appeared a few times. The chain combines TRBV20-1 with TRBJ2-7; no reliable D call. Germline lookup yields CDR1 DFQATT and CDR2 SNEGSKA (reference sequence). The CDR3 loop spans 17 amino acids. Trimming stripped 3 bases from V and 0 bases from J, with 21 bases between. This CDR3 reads CSASGRFLDLSSYEQYF. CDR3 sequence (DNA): TGCAGTGCTAGTGGCCGCTTTCTGGACCTCAGCTCCTACGAGCAGTACTTC.

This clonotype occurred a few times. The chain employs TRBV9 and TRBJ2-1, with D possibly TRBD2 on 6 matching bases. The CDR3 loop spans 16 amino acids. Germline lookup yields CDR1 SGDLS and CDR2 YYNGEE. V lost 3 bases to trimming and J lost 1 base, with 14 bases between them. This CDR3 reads CASSGEVGGSYNEQFF. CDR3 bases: TGTGCCAGCAGCGGGGAGGTGGGAGGATCCTACAATGAGCAGTTCTTC.

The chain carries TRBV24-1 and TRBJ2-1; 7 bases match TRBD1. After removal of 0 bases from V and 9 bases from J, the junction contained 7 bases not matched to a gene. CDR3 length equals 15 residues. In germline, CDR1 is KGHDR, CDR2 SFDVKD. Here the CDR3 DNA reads TGTGCCACCAGTGATTTGAGGGGGCCTAACACTGAGCAGTTCTTC. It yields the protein CATSDLRGPNTEQFF.

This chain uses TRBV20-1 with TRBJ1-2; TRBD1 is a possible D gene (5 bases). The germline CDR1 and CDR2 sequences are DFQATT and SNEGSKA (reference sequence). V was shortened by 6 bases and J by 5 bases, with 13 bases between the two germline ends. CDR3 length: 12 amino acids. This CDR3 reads CSARDRSYGYTF. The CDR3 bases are TGCAGTGCGCGAGACAGAAGTTATGGCTACACCTTC.

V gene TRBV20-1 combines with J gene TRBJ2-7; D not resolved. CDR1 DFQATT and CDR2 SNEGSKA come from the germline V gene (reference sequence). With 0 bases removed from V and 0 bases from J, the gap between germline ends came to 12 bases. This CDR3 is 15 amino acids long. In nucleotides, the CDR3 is TGCAGTGCTAGAGATGGCAGGTCCAGCTCCTACGAGCAGTACTTC. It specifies CSARDGRSSSYEQYF.

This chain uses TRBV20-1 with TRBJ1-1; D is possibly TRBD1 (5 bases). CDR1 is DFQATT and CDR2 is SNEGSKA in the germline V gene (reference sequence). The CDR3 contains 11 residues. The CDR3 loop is CRRLGGTEAFF. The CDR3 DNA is TGCAGGAGACTGGGGGGCACTGAAGCTTTCTTT.

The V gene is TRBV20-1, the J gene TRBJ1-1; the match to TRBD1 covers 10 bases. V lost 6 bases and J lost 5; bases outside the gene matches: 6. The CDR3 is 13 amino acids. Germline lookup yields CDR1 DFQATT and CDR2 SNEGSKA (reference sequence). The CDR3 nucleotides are TGCAGTGCCAACGACAGGGGGCCGACTGAAGCTTTCTTT. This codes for CSANDRGPTEAFF.

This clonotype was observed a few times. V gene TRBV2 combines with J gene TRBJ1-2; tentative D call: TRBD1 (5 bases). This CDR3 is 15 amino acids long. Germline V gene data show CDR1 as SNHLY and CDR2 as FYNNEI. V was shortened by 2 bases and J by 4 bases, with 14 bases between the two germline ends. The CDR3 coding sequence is TGTGCCAGCAGTGAAACCCGACTCGGGGGCTATGGCTACACCTTC. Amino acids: CASSETRLGGYGYTF.

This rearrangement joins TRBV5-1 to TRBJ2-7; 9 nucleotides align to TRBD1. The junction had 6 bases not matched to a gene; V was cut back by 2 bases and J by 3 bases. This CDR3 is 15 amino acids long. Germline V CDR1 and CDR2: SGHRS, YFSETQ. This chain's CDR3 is CASSFGTGWIYEQYF. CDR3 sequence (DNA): TGCGCCAGCAGCTTCGGGACAGGGTGGATCTACGAGCAGTACTTC.

CDR3: CASSVGTGLDNEQFF. The CDR3 nucleotides are TGTGCCAGCAGCGTTGGGACAGGACTGGACAATGAGCAGTTCTTC. V is TRBV9 and J is TRBJ2-1; 8 nucleotides align to TRBD1. V dropped 2 bases and J dropped 5; count of bases not matched to a gene: 6. This CDR3 has 15 amino acids. Germline V gene sequence: CDR1 SGDLS, CDR2 YYNGEE.

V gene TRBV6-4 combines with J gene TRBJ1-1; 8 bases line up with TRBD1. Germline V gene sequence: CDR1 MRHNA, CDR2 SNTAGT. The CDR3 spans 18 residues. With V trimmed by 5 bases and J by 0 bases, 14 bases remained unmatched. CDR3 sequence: CASSKTPTGAGVNTEAFF. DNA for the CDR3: TGTGCCAGCAGTAAAACCCCGACAGGGGCCGGGGTGAACACTGAAGCTTTCTTT.

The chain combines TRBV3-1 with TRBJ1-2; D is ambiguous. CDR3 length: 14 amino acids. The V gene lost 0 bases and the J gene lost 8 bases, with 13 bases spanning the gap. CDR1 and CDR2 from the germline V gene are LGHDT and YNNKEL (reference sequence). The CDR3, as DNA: TGTGCCAGCAGCCAAGAGGCCTTGTTAAGGGGCTACACCTTC. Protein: CASSQEALLRGYTF.

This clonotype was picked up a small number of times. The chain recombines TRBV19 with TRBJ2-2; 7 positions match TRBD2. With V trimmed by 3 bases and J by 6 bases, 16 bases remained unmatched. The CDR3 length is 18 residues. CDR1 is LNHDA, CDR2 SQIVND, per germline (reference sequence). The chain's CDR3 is CASSIEEMEREVAGELFF. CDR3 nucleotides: TGTGCCAGTAGTATCGAGGAAATGGAGCGGGAAGTTGCCGGGGAGCTGTTTTTT.

The DNA for the CDR3 is TGCAGCGCGGCCAGGGACAGGGATTACAATGAGCAGTTCTTC. Translation gives CSAARDRDYNEQFF. This chain links TRBV29-1 with TRBJ2-1, with 9 bases aligning to TRBD1. Germline loops: CDR1 SQVTM, CDR2 ANQGSEA. The J segment lost 4 bases and the V segment lost 7 bases, leaving 8 bases of the junction unmatched. The length of the CDR3 is 14 residues.

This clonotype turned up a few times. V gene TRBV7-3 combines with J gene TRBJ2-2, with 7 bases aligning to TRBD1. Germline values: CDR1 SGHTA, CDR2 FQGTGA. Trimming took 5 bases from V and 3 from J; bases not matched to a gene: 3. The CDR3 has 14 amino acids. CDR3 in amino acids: CASSQTGYTGELFF. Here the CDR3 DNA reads TGTGCCAGCAGCCAGACAGGGTACACCGGGGAGCTGTTTTTT.

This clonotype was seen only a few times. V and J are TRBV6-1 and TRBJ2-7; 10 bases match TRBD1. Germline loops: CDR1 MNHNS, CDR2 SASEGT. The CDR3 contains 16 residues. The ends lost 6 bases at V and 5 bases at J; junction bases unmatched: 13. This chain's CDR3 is CASSHSPGQGQNEQYF. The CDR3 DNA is TGTGCCAGCAGCCACAGCCCGGGACAGGGGCAAAACGAGCAGTACTTC.

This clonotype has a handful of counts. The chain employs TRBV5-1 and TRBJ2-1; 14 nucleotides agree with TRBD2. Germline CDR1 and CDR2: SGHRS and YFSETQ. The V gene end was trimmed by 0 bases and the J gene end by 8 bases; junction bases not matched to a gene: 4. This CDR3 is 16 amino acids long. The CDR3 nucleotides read TGCGCCAGCAGCTTGGGGGGACTAGCGGGAGAAGATGAGCAGTTCTTC. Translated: CASSLGGLAGEDEQFF.

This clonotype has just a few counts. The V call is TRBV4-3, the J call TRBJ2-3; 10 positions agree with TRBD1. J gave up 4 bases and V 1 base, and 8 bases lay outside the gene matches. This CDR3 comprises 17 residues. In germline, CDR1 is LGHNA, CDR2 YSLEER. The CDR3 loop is CASSQGAGQGTADTQYF. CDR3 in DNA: TGCGCCAGCAGCCAAGGGGCGGGACAGGGGACGGCAGATACGCAGTATTTT.

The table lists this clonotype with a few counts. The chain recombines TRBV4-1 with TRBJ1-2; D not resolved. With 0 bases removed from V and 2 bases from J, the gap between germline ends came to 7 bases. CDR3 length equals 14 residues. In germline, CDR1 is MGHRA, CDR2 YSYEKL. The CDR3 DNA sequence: TGCGCCAGCAGCCAAGATCCCGCGAACTATGGCTACACCTTC. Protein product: CASSQDPANYGYTF.

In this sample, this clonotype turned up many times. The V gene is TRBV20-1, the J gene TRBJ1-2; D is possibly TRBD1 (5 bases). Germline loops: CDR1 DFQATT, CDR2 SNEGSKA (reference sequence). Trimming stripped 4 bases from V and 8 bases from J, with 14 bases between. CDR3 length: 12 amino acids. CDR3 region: CSAIGTALGYTF. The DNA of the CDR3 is TGCAGTGCTATTGGGACGGCCTTAGGCTACACCTTC.

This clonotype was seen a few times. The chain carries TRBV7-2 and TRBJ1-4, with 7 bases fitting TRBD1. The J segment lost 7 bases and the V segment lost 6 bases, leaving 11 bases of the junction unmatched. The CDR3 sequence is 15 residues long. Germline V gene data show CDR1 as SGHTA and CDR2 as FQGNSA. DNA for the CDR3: TGTGCCAGCAGGCGACAGGGCGGCGGTGGTGAAAAACTGTTTTTT. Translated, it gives CASRRQGGGGEKLFF. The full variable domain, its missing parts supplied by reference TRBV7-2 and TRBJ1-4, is GAGVSQSPSNKVTEKGKDVELRCDPISGHTALYWYRQSLGQGLEFLIYFQGNSAPDKSGLPSDRFSAERTGGSVSTLTIQRTQQEDSAVYLCASRRQGGGGEKLFFGSGTQLSVL.

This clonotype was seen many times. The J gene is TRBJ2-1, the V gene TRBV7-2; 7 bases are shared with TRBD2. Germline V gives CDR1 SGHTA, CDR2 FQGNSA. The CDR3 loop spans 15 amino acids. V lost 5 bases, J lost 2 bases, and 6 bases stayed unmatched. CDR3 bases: TGTGCCAGCAGCCGATCGGGGGGTACCTACAATGAGCAGTTCTTC. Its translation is CASSRSGGTYNEQFF.

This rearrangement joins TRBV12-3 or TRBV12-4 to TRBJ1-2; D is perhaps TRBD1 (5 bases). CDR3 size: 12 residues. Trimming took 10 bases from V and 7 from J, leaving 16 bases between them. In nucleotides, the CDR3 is TGTGCCATAACGTCCAGGGCTAGTGGCTACACCTTC. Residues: CAITSRASGYTF.

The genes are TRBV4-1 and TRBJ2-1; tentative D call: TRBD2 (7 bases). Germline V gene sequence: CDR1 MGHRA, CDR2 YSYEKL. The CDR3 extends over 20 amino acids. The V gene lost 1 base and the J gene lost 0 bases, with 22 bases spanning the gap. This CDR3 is CASSQAHPRGPLSSYNEQFF. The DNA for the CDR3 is TGCGCCAGCAGCCAAGCCCACCCGCGGGGGCCCCTTAGCTCCTACAATGAGCAGTTCTTC.